This TCR beta chain was documented in a study of cytomegalovirus exposure and HLA in healthy donors. Overall study context: Samples from HLA-typed donors yielded about 85 million unique TCRs in an early data release. Study-level points and caveats: Using a false discovery rate of 0.05, a later analysis showed that 15,000 to 20,000 TCR beta sequences were associated with HLA alleles. There were a few CMV-associated chains whose specificity for CMV antigens was confirmed in vitro. An assumption of roughly uniform sequencing depth across donors underlay the presence/absence analyses.

This PCR relied on a set of 60 Vbeta primers and 13 Jbeta primers. The assay was immunoSEQ multiplex PCR, and TCRdb's table has in-frame clones only and misses some. The data contain about 160,000 clones, approximately 80% of them seen just once; the ten biggest clones take up 2.2%. From germline, CDR1 is SGHRS and CDR2 YFSETQ. The V end was cut by 0 bases, the J end by 6 bases, with 13 bases between. The length of the CDR3 is 14 residues. Of note for this clone: Its target is unknown.

This TCR was sampled from a man in his forties or fifties in good health and CMV-seropositive. The sequenced sample consisted of PBMCs. The chain links TRBV5-1 to TRBJ2-7; unclear D gene. The CDR3 DNA is TGCGCCAGCAGCTTGGGGGCCTTTTACGGCGAGCAGTACTTC. Its protein is CASSLGAFYGEQYF.